This T cell receptor (beta chain) originates from a study of blood T cell repertoires in COVID-19. Turning to the study itself: The United States, Italy and Spain supplied acute and convalescent COVID-19 samples. T cells, B-cell-depleted T cells, or PBMCs provided the cDNA or gDNA that served as material.

Original data processing: Quantification of nucleated cells was approximated via reference gene primer amplification. Assay: immunoSEQ multiplex PCR; the TCRdb copy retains only in-frame clones and omits some. That table supplies the V and J calls and clone size; D and trimming were determined from the DNA. This table holds tens of thousands of clones, 86% found once. The CDR3 length is 12 residues. The germline V gene has CDR1 MDHEN and CDR2 SYDVKM. V dropped 3 bases and J dropped 3 bases, with 4 bases sitting between them. The sequencing input was peripheral blood. The rearrangement links TRBV28 to TRBJ2-3; D remains ambiguous. The receptor was derived from a woman in her fifties or sixties with acute or convalescent COVID-19. CDR3 nucleotide sequence: TGTGCCAGCAGTTTGGAGACAGATACGCAGTATTTT. Translated, it gives CASSLETDTQYF. The full variable domain, with the rest looked up from reference TRBV28 and TRBJ2-3, is DVKVTQSSRYLVKRTGEKVFLECVQDMDHENMFWYRQDPGLGLRLIYFSYDVKMKEKGDIPEGYSVSREKKERFSLILESASTNQTSMYLCASSLETDTQYFGPGTRLTVL.